What follows is one TCR beta chain and its context. Its target is unknown. The record originates from a study of cytomegalovirus exposure and HLA in healthy donors. Broader study findings: Most CMV-associated TCR beta chains were later found to appear HLA-restricted.

Germline V CDR1 and CDR2: MDHEN, SYDVKM. The V gene end was trimmed by 5 bases and the J gene end by 4 bases; junction bases not matched to a gene: 6. This CDR3 has 14 residues. 60 Vbeta and 13 Jbeta primers were used in PCR. Measured with immunoSEQ multiplex PCR; TCRdb has only the in-frame clones, and not every one. The sample shows 100,000 to 140,000 clones, around 67% of them seen only once. The TCR comes from a woman between 40 and 50 years old in good health and CMV-seropositive. Source material: PBMCs. The rearrangement uses TRBV28 and TRBJ2-7; the match to TRBD1 covers 9 bases. DNA for the CDR3: TGTGCCAGCAGTATCACAGGGGGCGCGTACGAGCAGTACTTC. Its protein product is CASSITGGAYEQYF. The variable domain in full, completed from reference TRBV28 and TRBJ2-7, reads DVKVTQSSRYLVKRTGEKVFLECVQDMDHENMFWYRQDPGLGLRLIYFSYDVKMKEKGDIPEGYSVSREKKERFSLILESASTNQTSMYLCASSITGGAYEQYFGPGTRLTVT.